The rows below give T cell receptor beta chains drawn from one sample of a study of blood T cell repertoires in COVID-19. TCRdb's table, derived via immunoSEQ multiplex PCR, lists solely in-frame clones and lacks some. The sample carries some 50,000 clones, about four fifths recorded once. The sample comprised peripheral blood. These receptors originate from a woman over 75 with acute or convalescent COVID-19. The CDR3 runs from the conserved cysteine through the conserved F or W. The D gene is left open where the match is weak. Part of the rows lack a size; the others show once, few, many or a class for expanded clones.

.	.	TRBV27	TRBJ2-1	TGTGCCAGCAGTATAGCGGCCGTTTCTATCAGCTCCTACAATGAGCAGTTCTTC	CASSIAAVSISSYNEQFF
TRBD2	.	TRBV12-3/TRBV12-4	TRBJ2-7	TGTGCCAGCAGTTCTAGCGGGGGGTACGAGCAGTACTTC	CASSSSGGYEQYF
TRBD1	.	TRBV2	TRBJ2-2	TGTGCCAGCAGGAGACAGGGGGCGCGCACCGGGGAGCTGTTTTTT	CASRRQGARTGELFF
TRBD1	.	TRBV19	TRBJ2-7	TGTGCCAGTAGACAGCTCATCGGACAGGGGATTATGGGGGAGCAGTACTTC	CASRQLIGQGIMGEQYF
TRBD1	.	TRBV12-3/TRBV12-4	TRBJ1-2	TGTGCCAGCAATACCGGACAGGCGGGTGGCTACACCTTC	CASNTGQAGGYTF
.	.	TRBV28	TRBJ1-2	TGTGCCAGCAGCAACAAACGGACGGGAGGCTACACCTTC	CASSNKRTGGYTF
.	.	TRBV5-4	TRBJ2-7	TGTGCCAGCAGCCCCGGGGTCTACTCCTACGAGCAGTACTTC	CASSPGVYSYEQYF
.	few	TRBV15	TRBJ2-1	TGTGCCACCAGCAGGTTAGGGGGAACCAAAGCCTACAATGAGCAGTTCTTC	CATSRLGGTKAYNEQFF
.	.	TRBV11-3	TRBJ2-2	TGTGCCAGCAGCCCCACTGGTTCGAACACCGGGGAGCTGTTTTTT	CASSPTGSNTGELFF
.	.	TRBV4-1	TRBJ2-7	TGCGCCAGCAGCCAAGGGCAGGGGCCGGTCGGAGAAGAGCAGTACTTC	CASSQGQGPVGEEQYF
TRBD2	.	TRBV6-6	TRBJ2-7	TGTGCCAGCAGTTTTGGGACTAGCGGGAGCTACGAGCAGTACTTC	CASSFGTSGSYEQYF
.	.	TRBV7-2	TRBJ1-5	TGTGCCAGCAGCTTAGCGGGTCAGGTCAATCAGCCCCAGCATTTT	CASSLAGQVNQPQHF
TRBD1	.	TRBV28	TRBJ2-7	TGTGCCAGCAGTCTGGGACAGGGGTACTACGAGCAGTACTTC	CASSLGQGYYEQYF
TRBD1	.	TRBV11-2	TRBJ1-2	TGTGCCAGCAGCTTCGAGGACAGGGATGATTTCGATGGCTACACCTTC	CASSFEDRDDFDGYTF
TRBD2	.	TRBV10-3	TRBJ2-1	TGTGCCATCGGGGCGGGGGGCAATGAGCAGTTCTTC	CAIGAGGNEQFF
TRBD2	.	TRBV5-1	TRBJ2-3	TGCGCCAGCAGCTTGACAGCGGGGGCCTACACAGATACGCAGTATTTT	CASSLTAGAYTDTQYF
.	.	TRBV15	TRBJ2-5	TGTGCCACCAGCAGAGTTAAGCGGAGTATGGAGACCCAGTACTTC	CATSRVKRSMETQYF
TRBD1	.	TRBV3-1/TRBV3-2	TRBJ1-2	TGTGCCAGCAGCCAAGGACAGGGGAACTATGGCTACACCTTC	CASSQGQGNYGYTF
.	.	TRBV18	TRBJ1-1	TGTGCCAGCTCATCGAGTTCACTTAACACTGAAGCTTTCTTT	CASSSSSLNTEAFF
TRBD1	.	TRBV7-3	TRBJ2-2	TGTGCCAGCAGATCCCGGGACAGCCGTACGAACACCGGGGAGCTGTTTTTT	CASRSRDSRTNTGELFF
.	.	TRBV3-1/TRBV3-2	TRBJ1-1	TGTGCCAGCAGCCGGCTCGGGGGGCGCGGAAACACTGAAGCTTTCTTT	CASSRLGGRGNTEAFF
TRBD2	.	TRBV5-1	TRBJ2-7	TGCGCCAGCAGCTGGGACGGGGGGAACTACGAGCAGTACTTC	CASSWDGGNYEQYF
TRBD1	.	TRBV6-5	TRBJ2-7	TGTGCCAGCAGTTACTCGGGGACAGGGGGCGCTGAGCAGTACTTC	CASSYSGTGGAEQYF
.	.	TRBV19	TRBJ1-3	TGTGCCAGTAGTATATCGTTCTCTGGAAACACCATATATTTT	CASSISFSGNTIYF
TRBD1	.	TRBV7-7	TRBJ2-2	TGTGCCAGCAGCCCCCCGGGACAGGGGGCCACCGGGGAGCTGTTTTTT	CASSPPGQGATGELFF
TRBD1	.	TRBV19	TRBJ1-5	TGTGCCAGTAGTATTTCCAGGGGGCGCGTGCAGCCCCAGCATTTT	CASSISRGRVQPQHF
.	.	TRBV6-5	TRBJ1-1	TGTGCCAGCAGTCGGAGCCGTAACCTGGGGCCTGAAGCTTTCTTT	CASSRSRNLGPEAFF
.	once	TRBV5-1	TRBJ1-1	TGCGCCAGCAGCCCAAGCCAGACAAGAAACACTGAAGCTTTCTTT	CASSPSQTRNTEAFF
.	.	TRBV27	TRBJ2-1	TGTGCCAGCAGTCCAGGCACGAGCTCCTACAATGAGCAGTTCTTC	CASSPGTSSYNEQFF
.	.	TRBV11-2	TRBJ1-1	TGTGCCAGCAGCTCCGGGAGAGGTAACACTGAAGCTTTCTTT	CASSSGRGNTEAFF
.	once	TRBV5-4	TRBJ2-1	TGTGCCAGCAGCTCTCCCGACCGGGGAAGTCCGTTCTTC	CASSSPDRGSPFF
TRBD1	.	TRBV7-8	TRBJ1-5	TGTGCCAGCAGCTTGGACAGGGATCAGCCCCAGCATTTT	CASSLDRDQPQHF
TRBD1	.	TRBV7-9	TRBJ1-2	TGTGCCAGCAGCCGCATTGGACAGGGGATCTATGGCTACACCTTC	CASSRIGQGIYGYTF
TRBD1	once	TRBV6-5	TRBJ1-2	TGTGCCAGCACGACAGGGGCCACAGTTAACTATGGCTACACCTTC	CASTTGATVNYGYTF
TRBD2	.	TRBV5-4	TRBJ2-5	TGTGCCAGCAGCTTAAGCGGGAGGGCCGGGACCCAGTACTTC	CASSLSGRAGTQYF
TRBD2	.	TRBV5-1	TRBJ2-3	TGCGCCAGCAGCCCGGGACTAATGACAGATACGCAGTATTTT	CASSPGLMTDTQYF
TRBD1	.	TRBV19	TRBJ1-6	TGTGCCAGTAGTGCCCGACAGGGGAATAATTCACCCCTCCACTTT	CASSARQGNNSPLHF
.	.	TRBV5-4	TRBJ2-7	TGTGCCAGCAGCTTGAACGGTCTCGAGCAGTACTTC	CASSLNGLEQYF
.	.	TRBV11-2	TRBJ2-5	TGTGCCAGCAGCCGTGACAGGAAAGAGACCCAGTACTTC	CASSRDRKETQYF
TRBD1	.	TRBV19	TRBJ2-4	TGTGCCAGTAGTAGGACAGGGGCCAAAAACATTCAGTACTTC	CASSRTGAKNIQYF
.	once	TRBV10-3	TRBJ1-6	TGTGCCACCCTAGGCGGGGGCGCGGATAATTCACCCCTCCACTTT	CATLGGGADNSPLHF
.	.	TRBV11-3	TRBJ2-2	TGTGCCAGCAGCACCCGGACGGGGGTTGGGGAGCTGTTTTTT	CASSTRTGVGELFF
TRBD1	.	TRBV6-5	TRBJ1-2	TGTGCCAGCACCCGGGACAGTCTCGGTGGCTACACCTTC	CASTRDSLGGYTF
.	.	TRBV4-1	TRBJ2-7	TGCGCCAGCAGCCAAGCTCAGGGGCAGTCCTACGAGCAGTACTTC	CASSQAQGQSYEQYF
.	.	TRBV5-1	TRBJ1-5	TGCGCCAGCAGCTTTGACGGAGCGCCCCAGCATTTT	CASSFDGAPQHF
TRBD1	.	TRBV24-1	TRBJ2-5	TGTGCCACCAGTGAAGGGACAGCAGGAGAGACCCAGTACTTC	CATSEGTAGETQYF
TRBD2	.	TRBV10-3	TRBJ2-1	TGTGCCATCAGTGAGGGGAGCGGGAGGAACCTCTACAATGAGCAGTTCTTC	CAISEGSGRNLYNEQFF
.	.	TRBV14	TRBJ1-3	TGTGCCAGCAGCCAGGACATCTCTGGAAACACCATATATTTT	CASSQDISGNTIYF
.	.	TRBV29-1	TRBJ2-7	TGCAGCGTTGCCCGGTCCGGGGGTACTAGTACTAGGGAGCAGTACTTC	CSVARSGGTSTREQYF
.	few	TRBV27	TRBJ1-1	TGTGCCAGCAGTCTCAGGACCGGGGGGACTGAAGCTTTCTTT	CASSLRTGGTEAFF
.	.	TRBV19	TRBJ2-1	TGTGCCAGTAGTATTATGGGGGGTACAGCCTACAATGAGCAGTTCTTC	CASSIMGGTAYNEQFF
.	.	TRBV6-1	TRBJ2-7	TGTGCCAGCAGTGACGACAGCTACGAGCAGTACTTC	CASSDDSYEQYF
TRBD1	few	TRBV6-4	TRBJ2-5	TGTGCCAGCAGTCGGACAGGGGAAGGCCAAGAGACCCAGTACTTC	CASSRTGEGQETQYF
.	once	TRBV25-1	TRBJ1-2	TGTGCCACCCTGGGAGTGGACCGGGGCTACACCTTC	CATLGVDRGYTF